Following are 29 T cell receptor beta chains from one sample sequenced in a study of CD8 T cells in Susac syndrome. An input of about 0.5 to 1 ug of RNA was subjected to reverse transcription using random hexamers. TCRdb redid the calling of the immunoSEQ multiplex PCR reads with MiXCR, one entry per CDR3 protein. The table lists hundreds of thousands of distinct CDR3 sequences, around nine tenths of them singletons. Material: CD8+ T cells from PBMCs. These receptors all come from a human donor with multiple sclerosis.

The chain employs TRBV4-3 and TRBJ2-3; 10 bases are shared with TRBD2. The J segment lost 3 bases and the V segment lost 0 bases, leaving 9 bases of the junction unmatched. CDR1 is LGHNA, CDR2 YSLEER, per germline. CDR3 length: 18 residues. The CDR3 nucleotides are TGCGCCAGCAGCCAAGACCCCTTCGTAGCGGGAGGTACAGATACGCAGTATTTT. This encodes CASSQDPFVAGGTDTQYF.

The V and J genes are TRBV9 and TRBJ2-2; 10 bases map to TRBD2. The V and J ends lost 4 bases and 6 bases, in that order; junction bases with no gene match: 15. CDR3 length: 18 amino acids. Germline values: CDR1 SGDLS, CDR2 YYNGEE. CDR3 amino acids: CASSFQREGHEDAGELFF. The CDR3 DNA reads TGTGCCAGCAGCTTCCAGCGGGAGGGCCATGAAGACGCCGGGGAGCTGTTTTTT.

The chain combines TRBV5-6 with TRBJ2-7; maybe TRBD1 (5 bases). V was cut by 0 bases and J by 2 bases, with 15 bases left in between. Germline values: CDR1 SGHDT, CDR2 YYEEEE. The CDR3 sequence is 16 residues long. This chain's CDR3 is CASSLEGHRRTYEQYF. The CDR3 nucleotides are TGTGCCAGCAGCTTGGAGGGGCACAGGAGAACCTACGAGCAGTACTTC.

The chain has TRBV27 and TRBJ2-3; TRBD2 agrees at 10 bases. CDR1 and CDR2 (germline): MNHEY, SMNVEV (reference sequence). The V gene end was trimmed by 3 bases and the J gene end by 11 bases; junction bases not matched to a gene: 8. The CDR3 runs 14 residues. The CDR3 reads CASSFAAGGLGQYF. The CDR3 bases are TGTGCCAGCAGTTTTGCAGCGGGGGGGCTGGGGCAGTATTTT.

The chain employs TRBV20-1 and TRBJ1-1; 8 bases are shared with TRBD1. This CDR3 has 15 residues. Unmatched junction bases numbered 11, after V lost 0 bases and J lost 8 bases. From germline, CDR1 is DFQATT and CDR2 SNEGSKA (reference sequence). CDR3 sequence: CSARDPGQGDWEAFF. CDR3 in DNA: TGCAGTGCTAGAGATCCCGGACAGGGCGATTGGGAAGCTTTCTTT.

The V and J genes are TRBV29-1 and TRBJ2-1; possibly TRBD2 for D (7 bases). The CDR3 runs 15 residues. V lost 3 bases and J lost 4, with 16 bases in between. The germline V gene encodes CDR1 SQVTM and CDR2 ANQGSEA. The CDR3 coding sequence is TGCAGCGTTGACCCTGAGGCGGGGGCTTACAATGAGCAGTTCTTC. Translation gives CSVDPEAGAYNEQFF.

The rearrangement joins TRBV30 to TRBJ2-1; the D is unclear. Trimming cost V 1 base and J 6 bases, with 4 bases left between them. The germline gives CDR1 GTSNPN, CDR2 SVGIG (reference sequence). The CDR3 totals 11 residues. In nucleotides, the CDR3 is TGTGCCTGGAGTGCGAGCAATGAGCAGTTCTTC. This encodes CAWSASNEQFF.

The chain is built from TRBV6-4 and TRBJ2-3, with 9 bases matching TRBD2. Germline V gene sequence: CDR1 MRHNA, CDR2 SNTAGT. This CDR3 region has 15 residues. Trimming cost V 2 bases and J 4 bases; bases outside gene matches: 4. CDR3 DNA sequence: TGTGCCAGCAGTGACGGCGGGGGGGCCTCAGATACGCAGTATTTT. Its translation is CASSDGGGASDTQYF.

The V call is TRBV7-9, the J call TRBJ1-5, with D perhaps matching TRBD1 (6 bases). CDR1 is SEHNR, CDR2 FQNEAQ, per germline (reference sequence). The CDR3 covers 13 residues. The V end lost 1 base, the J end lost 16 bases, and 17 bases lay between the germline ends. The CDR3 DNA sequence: TGTGCCAGCAGCTTAGGCGGGGGGCAGGGGCCCCATTTT. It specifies CASSLGGGQGPHF.

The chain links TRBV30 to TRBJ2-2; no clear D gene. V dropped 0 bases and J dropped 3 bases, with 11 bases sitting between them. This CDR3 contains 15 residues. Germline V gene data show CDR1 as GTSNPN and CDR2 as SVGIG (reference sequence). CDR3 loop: CAWSVFGRDTGELFF. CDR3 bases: TGTGCCTGGAGTGTTTTCGGACGGGACACCGGGGAGCTGTTTTTT.

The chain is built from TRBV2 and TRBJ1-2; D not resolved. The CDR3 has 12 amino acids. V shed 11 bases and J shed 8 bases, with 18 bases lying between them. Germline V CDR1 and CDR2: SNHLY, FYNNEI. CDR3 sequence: CASLVENGGYTF. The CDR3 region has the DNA TGTGCCTCTCTGGTGGAAAATGGGGGCTACACCTTC.

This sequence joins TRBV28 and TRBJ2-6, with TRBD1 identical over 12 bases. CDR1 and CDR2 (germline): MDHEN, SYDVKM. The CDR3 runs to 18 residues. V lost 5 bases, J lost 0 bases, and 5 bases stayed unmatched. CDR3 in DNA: TGTGCCAGCAGTCTCGGGACAGGGGGCGCCTCTGGGGCCAACGTCCTGACTTTC. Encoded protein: CASSLGTGGASGANVLTF.

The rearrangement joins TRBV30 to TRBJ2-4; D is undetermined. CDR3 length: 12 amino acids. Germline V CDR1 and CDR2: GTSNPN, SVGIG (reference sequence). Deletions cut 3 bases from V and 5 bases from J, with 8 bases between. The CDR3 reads CAWSGPENIQYF. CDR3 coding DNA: TGTGCCTGGAGCGGACCAGAAAACATTCAGTACTTC.

CDR3 nucleotides: TGTGCCAGCAGCTTAATAGCGGGGGGGACTGAAGCTTTCTTT. The encoded protein is CASSLIAGGTEAFF. The V and J genes are TRBV7-9 and TRBJ1-1, with D tentatively TRBD1 (5 bases). The V end lost 2 bases, the J end lost 5 bases, and 12 bases lay between the germline ends. Germline loops: CDR1 SEHNR, CDR2 FQNEAQ (reference sequence). The CDR3 is 14 amino acids. The variable domain in full, completed from reference TRBV7-9 and TRBJ1-1, reads DTGVSQNPRHKITKRGQNVTFRCDPISEHNRLYWYRQTLGQGPEFLTYFQNEAQLEKSRLLSDRFSAERPKGSFSTLEIQRTEQGDSAMYLCASSLIAGGTEAFFGQGTRLTVV.

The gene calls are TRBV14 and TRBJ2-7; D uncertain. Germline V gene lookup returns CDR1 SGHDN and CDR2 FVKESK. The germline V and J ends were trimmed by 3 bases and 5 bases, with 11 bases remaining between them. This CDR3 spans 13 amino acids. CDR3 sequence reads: CASSQEIAHEQYF. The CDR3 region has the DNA TGTGCCAGCAGCCAGGAGATAGCCCACGAGCAGTACTTC.

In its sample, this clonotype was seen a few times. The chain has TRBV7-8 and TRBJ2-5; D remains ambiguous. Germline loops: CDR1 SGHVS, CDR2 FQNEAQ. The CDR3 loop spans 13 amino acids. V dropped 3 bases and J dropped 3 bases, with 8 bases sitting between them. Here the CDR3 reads CASSLGQEETQYF. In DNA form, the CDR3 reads TGTGCCAGCAGCTTGGGCCAAGAAGAGACCCAGTACTTC.

The CDR3 loop is CASSQVGRERRSYEQYF. The CDR3 DNA sequence: TGCGCCAGCAGCCAAGTGGGGCGGGAGCGGCGCTCCTACGAGCAGTACTTC. The chain joins TRBV4-1 to TRBJ2-7; TRBD2 matches 7 bases. The V gene's germline CDR1 is MGHRA and CDR2 YSYEKL. With 1 base clipped from V and 0 bases from J, the junction kept 9 bases outside the gene matches. This CDR3 has 17 amino acids.

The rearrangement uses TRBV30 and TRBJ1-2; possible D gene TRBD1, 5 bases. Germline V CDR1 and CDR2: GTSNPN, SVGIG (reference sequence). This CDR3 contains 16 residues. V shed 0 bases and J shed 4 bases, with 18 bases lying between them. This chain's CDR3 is CAWSVLARGFGYGYTF. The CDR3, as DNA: TGTGCCTGGAGTGTACTGGCGAGGGGTTTTGGCTATGGCTACACCTTC.

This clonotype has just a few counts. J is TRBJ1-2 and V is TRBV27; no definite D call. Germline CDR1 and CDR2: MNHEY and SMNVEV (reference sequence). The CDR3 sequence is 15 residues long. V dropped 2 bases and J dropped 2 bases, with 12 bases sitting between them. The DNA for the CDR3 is TGTGCCAGCAGTTTAAGGGCCCCTTCCAACTATGGCTACACCTTC. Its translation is CASSLRAPSNYGYTF.

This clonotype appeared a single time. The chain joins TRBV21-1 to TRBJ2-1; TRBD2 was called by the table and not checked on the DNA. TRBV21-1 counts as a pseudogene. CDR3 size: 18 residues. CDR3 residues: CASSLHLTSGAPSNEQFF. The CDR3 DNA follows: TGTGCCAGCAGCTTGCACCTGACTAGCGGGGCCCCTAGCAATGAGCAGTTCTTC.

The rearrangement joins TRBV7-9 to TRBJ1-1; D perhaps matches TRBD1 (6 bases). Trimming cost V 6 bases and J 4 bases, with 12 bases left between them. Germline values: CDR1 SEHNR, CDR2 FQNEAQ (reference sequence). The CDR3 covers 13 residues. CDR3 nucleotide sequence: TGTGCCAGCAGTGCCGGACAGCCCACTGAAGCTTTCTTT. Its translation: CASSAGQPTEAFF.

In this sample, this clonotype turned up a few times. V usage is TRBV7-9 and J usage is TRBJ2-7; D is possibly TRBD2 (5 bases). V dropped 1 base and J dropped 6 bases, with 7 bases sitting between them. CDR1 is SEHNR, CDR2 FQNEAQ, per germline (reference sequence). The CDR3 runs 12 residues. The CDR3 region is CASSLGGREQYF. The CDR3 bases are TGTGCCAGCAGCTTAGGAGGGCGCGAGCAGTACTTC. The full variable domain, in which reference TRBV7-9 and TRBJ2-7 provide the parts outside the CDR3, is DTGVSQNPRHKITKRGQNVTFRCDPISEHNRLYWYRQTLGQGPEFLTYFQNEAQLEKSRLLSDRFSAERPKGSFSTLEIQRTEQGDSAMYLCASSLGGREQYFGPGTRLTVT.

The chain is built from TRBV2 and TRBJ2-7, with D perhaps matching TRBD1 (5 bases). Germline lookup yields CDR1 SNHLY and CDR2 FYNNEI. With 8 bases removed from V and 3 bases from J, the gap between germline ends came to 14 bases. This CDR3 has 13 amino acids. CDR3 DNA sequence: TGTGCCAGCCAGGGTCCCCCTGGCTACGAGCAGTACTTC. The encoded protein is CASQGPPGYEQYF.

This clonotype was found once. CDR3 nucleotides: TGTGCCAGCTCCCATGTCCGGGCTCTCCCTGAAGCTTTCTTT. Amino acids: CASSHVRALPEAFF. The chain joins TRBV18 to TRBJ1-1; no definite D call. The CDR3 contains 14 residues. Germline V gene sequence: CDR1 KGHSH, CDR2 LQKENI. V was pared by 6 bases and J by 6 bases, with 17 bases between.

CDR3 amino acids: CASSHLRGEGTEAFF. The DNA of the CDR3 is TGTGCCAGCAGCCATTTAAGGGGTGAGGGCACTGAAGCTTTCTTT. V gene TRBV3-1 combines with J gene TRBJ1-1, with a weak D call TRBD1 (5 bases). CDR1 is LGHDT, CDR2 YNNKEL, per germline (reference sequence). The CDR3 contains 15 residues. The V and J ends lost 3 bases and 4 bases respectively, with 15 bases between them.

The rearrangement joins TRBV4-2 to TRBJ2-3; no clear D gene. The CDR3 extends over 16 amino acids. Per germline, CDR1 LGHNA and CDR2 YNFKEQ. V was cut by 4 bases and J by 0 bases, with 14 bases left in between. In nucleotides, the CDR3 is TGTGCCAGCAGCCCCTCCCTTGGGCGGAGCACAGATACGCAGTATTTT. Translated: CASSPSLGRSTDTQYF.

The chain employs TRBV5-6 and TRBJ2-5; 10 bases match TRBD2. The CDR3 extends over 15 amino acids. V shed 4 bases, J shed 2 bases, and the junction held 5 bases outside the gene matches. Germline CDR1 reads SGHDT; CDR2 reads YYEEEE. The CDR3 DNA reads TGTGCCAGCAGCGTGGGACTAGCGATACAAGAGACCCAGTACTTC. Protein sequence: CASSVGLAIQETQYF.

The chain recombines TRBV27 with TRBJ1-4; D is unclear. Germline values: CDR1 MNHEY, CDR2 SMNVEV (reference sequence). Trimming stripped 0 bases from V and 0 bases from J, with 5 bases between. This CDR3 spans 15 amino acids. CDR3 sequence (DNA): TGTGCCAGCAGTTTATCACCGGCAACTAATGAAAAACTGTTTTTT. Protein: CASSLSPATNEKLFF.

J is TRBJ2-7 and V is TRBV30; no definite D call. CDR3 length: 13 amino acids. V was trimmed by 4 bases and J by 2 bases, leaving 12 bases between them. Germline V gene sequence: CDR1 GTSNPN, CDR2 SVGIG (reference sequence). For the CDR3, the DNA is TGTGCCTGGAAACCTGACCTAACCTACGAGCAGTACTTC. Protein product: CAWKPDLTYEQYF.